This is a list of T cell receptor beta chains from one sample in a study of CD8+ T cells in alopecia areata. Libraries were prepared by immunoSEQ multiplex PCR; TCRdb keeps only in-frame clonotypes and omits some of them. Of over 200,000 clones listed, more than 45% are singletons. The source was CD4+ T cells sorted from blood, collected at week 0. The source is a human donor with alopecia areata. Both conserved end residues are part of each CDR3. A D gene is named only where the DNA matches it firmly. A row's size may be missing; if present it is once, few, many or a size class.

len: 16
d_gene: TRBD1
j_gene: TRBJ2-2
v_gene: TRBV11-1
abundance: once
CDR3aa: CASSLSEGARTGELFF
CDR3nt: TGTGCCAGCAGCTTAAGCGAGGGGGCAAGAACCGGGGAGCTGTTTTTT

len: 9
d_gene: -
j_gene: TRBJ1-1
v_gene: TRBV20-1
abundance: -
CDR3aa: CSANTEAFF
CDR3nt: TGCAGCGCGAACACTGAAGCTTTCTTT

len: 17
d_gene: TRBD2
j_gene: TRBJ2-1
v_gene: TRBV4-1
abundance: few
CDR3aa: CASSRLLAGGLGNEQFF
CDR3nt: TGCGCCAGCAGCCGATTACTAGCGGGAGGGCTAGGCAATGAGCAGTTCTTC

len: 12
d_gene: TRBD1
j_gene: TRBJ1-2
v_gene: TRBV29-1
abundance: -
CDR3aa: CSVVGQDSGYTF
CDR3nt: TGCAGCGTCGTAGGACAGGACTCTGGCTACACCTTC

len: 14
d_gene: TRBD1
j_gene: TRBJ2-7
v_gene: TRBV30
abundance: -
CDR3aa: CAWTPGTGAYEQYF
CDR3nt: TGTGCCTGGACGCCCGGGACAGGGGCCTACGAGCAGTACTTC

len: 14
d_gene: -
j_gene: TRBJ1-1
v_gene: TRBV29-1
abundance: few
CDR3aa: CSVVPTMARTEAFF
CDR3nt: TGCAGCGTTGTGCCCACTATGGCGAGAACTGAAGCTTTCTTT

len: 13
d_gene: -
j_gene: TRBJ1-5
v_gene: TRBV30
abundance: -
CDR3aa: CAWTGSGNQPQHF
CDR3nt: TGTGCCTGGACGGGGAGTGGCAATCAGCCCCAGCATTTT

len: 15
d_gene: -
j_gene: TRBJ1-6
v_gene: TRBV11-2
abundance: -
CDR3aa: CASSLSEQPNSPLHF
CDR3nt: TGTGCCAGCAGCTTATCGGAACAACCCAATTCACCCCTCCACTTT

len: 15
d_gene: TRBD1
j_gene: TRBJ1-1
v_gene: TRBV29-1
abundance: -
CDR3aa: CSVETGQGRNTEAFF
CDR3nt: TGCAGCGTCGAAACGGGACAGGGGAGGAACACTGAAGCTTTCTTT

len: 14
d_gene: -
j_gene: TRBJ1-2
v_gene: TRBV30
abundance: -
CDR3aa: CAWSVRGRPYGYTF
CDR3nt: TGTGCCTGGAGTGTACGAGGAAGGCCCTATGGCTACACCTTC

len: 13
d_gene: -
j_gene: TRBJ2-1
v_gene: TRBV29-1
abundance: -
CDR3aa: CSVRQVIRNEQFF
CDR3nt: TGCAGCGTTAGACAGGTAATTCGGAATGAGCAGTTCTTC

len: 13
d_gene: TRBD1
j_gene: TRBJ1-2
v_gene: TRBV30
abundance: -
CDR3aa: CAFLDRASYGYTF
CDR3nt: TGTGCCTTCTTGGACAGGGCATCCTATGGCTACACCTTC

len: 14
d_gene: TRBD1
j_gene: TRBJ1-1
v_gene: TRBV29-1
abundance: -
CDR3aa: CSVATPGTGSEAFF
CDR3nt: TGCAGCGTTGCCACCCCTGGGACAGGCTCTGAAGCTTTCTTT

len: 14
d_gene: -
j_gene: TRBJ1-1
v_gene: TRBV27
abundance: -
CDR3aa: CASSLSRGRAEAFF
CDR3nt: TGTGCCAGCAGTCTAAGTCGGGGGCGAGCTGAAGCTTTCTTT

len: 12
d_gene: -
j_gene: TRBJ1-2
v_gene: TRBV25-1
abundance: -
CDR3aa: CASSRGMKGYTF
CDR3nt: TGTGCCAGCAGCAGAGGTATGAAGGGCTACACCTTC

len: 11
d_gene: -
j_gene: TRBJ2-7
v_gene: TRBV5-1
abundance: -
CDR3aa: CASSSAREQYF
CDR3nt: TGCGCCAGCAGCTCTGCTCGGGAGCAGTACTTC

len: 14
d_gene: -
j_gene: TRBJ2-3
v_gene: TRBV5-1
abundance: -
CDR3aa: CASSLDREGDTQYF
CDR3nt: TGCGCCAGCAGCTTGGACAGGGAGGGAGATACGCAGTATTTT

len: 15
d_gene: -
j_gene: TRBJ1-2
v_gene: TRBV27
abundance: few
CDR3aa: CASSSPRLANYGYTF
CDR3nt: TGTGCCAGCAGTTCCCCGAGGTTAGCTAACTATGGCTACACCTTC

len: 13
d_gene: -
j_gene: TRBJ2-2
v_gene: TRBV29-1
abundance: -
CDR3aa: CSVSQTNTGELFF
CDR3nt: TGCAGCGTTTCGCAGACGAACACCGGGGAGCTGTTTTTT

len: 13
d_gene: -
j_gene: TRBJ1-1
v_gene: TRBV6-1
abundance: -
CDR3aa: CASSEVAGTEAFF
CDR3nt: TGTGCCAGCAGTGAAGTGGCAGGCACTGAAGCTTTCTTT

len: 15
d_gene: TRBD1
j_gene: TRBJ2-7
v_gene: TRBV18
abundance: -
CDR3aa: CASSTGTGVNYEQYF
CDR3nt: TGTGCCAGCTCGACCGGGACAGGGGTGAACTACGAGCAGTACTTC

len: 16
d_gene: -
j_gene: TRBJ1-1
v_gene: TRBV4-2
abundance: -
CDR3aa: CASSRAGGGSNTEAFF
CDR3nt: TGTGCCAGCAGCCGAGCGGGAGGGGGATCGAACACTGAAGCTTTCTTT

len: 15
d_gene: -
j_gene: TRBJ2-7
v_gene: TRBV28
abundance: few
CDR3aa: CASSTPGTNPYEQYF
CDR3nt: TGTGCCAGCAGTACCCCAGGGACCAATCCCTACGAGCAGTACTTC

len: 14
d_gene: TRBD1
j_gene: TRBJ2-7
v_gene: TRBV29-1
abundance: -
CDR3aa: CSAPPGTGNYEQYF
CDR3nt: TGCAGCGCCCCCCCGGGGACAGGGAACTACGAGCAGTACTTC

len: 14
d_gene: TRBD1
j_gene: TRBJ1-2
v_gene: TRBV6-5
abundance: -
CDR3aa: CASSLSGTGDGYTF
CDR3nt: TGTGCCAGCAGTTTGTCCGGGACAGGGGATGGCTACACCTTC

len: 14
d_gene: -
j_gene: TRBJ1-4
v_gene: TRBV5-1
abundance: -
CDR3aa: CASSLDSTNEKLFF
CDR3nt: TGCGCCAGCAGCCTCGACTCAACTAATGAAAAACTGTTTTTT

len: 13
d_gene: -
j_gene: TRBJ2-1
v_gene: TRBV7-9
abundance: -
CDR3aa: CASSFRRDNEQFF
CDR3nt: TGTGCCAGCAGCTTTCGCAGAGACAATGAGCAGTTCTTC

len: 15
d_gene: -
j_gene: TRBJ1-2
v_gene: TRBV6-1
abundance: -
CDR3aa: CASSLQGSLNYGYTF
CDR3nt: TGTGCCAGCAGTCTTCAGGGCAGCCTGAACTATGGCTACACCTTC